Sequencing of this T cell receptor beta chain was carried out in a study of T cell repertoires in cytomegalovirus infection (dated by TCRdb to between 2017 and 2020). For context, the study as a whole: Recently identified HLA-C-restricted CMV epitopes, whose presentation resists viral immunomodulation, were targeted by peptide stimulations together with well-studied HLA-B-restricted epitopes. The HLA type of each donor mattered for the analysis, because public TCR beta signatures pointed to carriage of CMV infection along with the matching HLA type. Broader findings and caveats from the paper: Cumulative frequency of public TCR beta family members discriminated carriers of CMV infection plus the relevant HLA type in this cohort and an independent 352-donor cohort. The ex vivo response was dominated by HLA-C-restricted CMV-specific TCR beta clonotypes, which also provided the single most frequent clonotype in two of eight donors.

For sequencing, an Illumina HiSeq 1500 was employed. TCRdb handled the public reads itself, with Q25 trimming in fastp and clone calling in MiXCR, and kept productive beta chains. Each entry merges the rows of one CDR3 protein and shows their most common DNA and genes. The sample table contains around 750,000 distinct CDR3 sequences; only one count was recorded for approximately 32% of them. The ten largest clonotypes hold over 10% of the sample. This sample's treatment or condition label indicates: in vitro stimulation with specific CMV peptide epitopes to enrich CMV-specific T cells. From the germline V gene (reference sequence), CDR1 is WNHNN and CDR2 is SYGVQD. V is pared back by 6 bases and J by 3 bases, with 15 bases lying between the germline termini. CDR3 length: 14 amino acids, cysteine to phenylalanine. The entry retains the CDR3 DNA only, 42 bases that are in frame from base 1. This clonotype was observed a handful of times. Its antigen specificity is not known. Within one base of it there is no much larger clone, and no base qualities were kept.

Recombination joined TRBV10-1 with TRBJ2-7; the D gene cannot be resolved reliably. The specimen was cultured CD8+ T cells from PBMCs, collected from culture after CMV antigen stimulation. The TCR comes from a human donor in good health (CMV status not recorded). Some clones in this sample may be carry-over from other donors' samples. CDR3 region: CASSPSRSGYEQYF. The sequenced DNA is TGCGCCAGCAGCCCCTCCCGTTCAGGCTACGAGCAGTACTTC.